These T cell receptor beta chains were read from a single sample in a study of cytomegalovirus exposure and HLA in healthy donors. Only in-frame clones appear in the TCRdb table, and some are missing; sequencing was by immunoSEQ multiplex PCR. The sample yields under 110,000 clones, around 75% seen once. Sample: PBMCs. The source of these receptors is a female donor in good health and CMV-seronegative. Both conserved end residues are part of each CDR3. A D gene is named only where the DNA matches it firmly. Clone size is given for some rows only: seen once, a few or many times, or a class if the clone is expanded.

once,TRBJ1-2,.,TRBV21-1,TGTGCCGGTCGCGTCGGGACAGGCGATGGCTACACCTTC,CAGRVGTGDGYTF
once,TRBJ2-2,TRBD1,TRBV19,TGTGCCAGCTGGGCTGGGACAGCGAACACCGGGGAGCTGTTTTTT,CASWAGTANTGELFF
once,TRBJ2-1,.,TRBV7-2,TGTGCCAGCAGCGGACAGAGTTTCCCCTACAATGAGCAGTTCTTC,CASSGQSFPYNEQFF
few,TRBJ2-7,TRBD2,TRBV5-8,TGTGCCAGCAGCTTGGTCGGGAGGTCCTCCTACGAGCAGTACTTC,CASSLVGRSSYEQYF
.,TRBJ2-7,TRBD1,TRBV9,TGTGCCAGCAGCGTTGCAGGGGACAGTGCCCCCTACGAGCAGTACTTC,CASSVAGDSAPYEQYF
few,TRBJ2-7,TRBD1,TRBV19,TGTGCCAGTAGCCCCTATACAGGGGGCGGCGAGCAGTACTTC,CASSPYTGGGEQYF
.,TRBJ1-2,TRBD1,TRBV18,TGTGCCAGCTCCCCTACCTCTGGACAGGGGGGGCTCGGCTACACCTTC,CASSPTSGQGGLGYTF
.,TRBJ1-2,.,TRBV7-9,TGTGCCAGCAGCTTCGGAGGGTATGGCTACACCTTC,CASSFGGYGYTF
.,TRBJ2-5,.,TRBV7-3,TGTGCCAGCAGCGTAGTCGGGGGGCAAGAAGAGACCCAGTACTTC,CASSVVGGQEETQYF
once,TRBJ2-3,.,TRBV6-5,TGTGCCAGCAGTTACTCGAGGGAAAACACAGATACGCAGTATTTT,CASSYSRENTDTQYF
.,TRBJ2-2,TRBD1,TRBV6-5,TGTGCCAGCAGCCTGGACAGGGGGACCGGGGAGCTGTTTTTT,CASSLDRGTGELFF
.,TRBJ2-3,TRBD1,TRBV7-2,TGTGCCAGCGCTGGGGACAGTTTCACAGATACGCAGTATTTT,CASAGDSFTDTQYF
few,TRBJ2-5,TRBD2,TRBV28,TGTGCCAGCAGTTTACTAGCGGGTAGCGGGATAGGGACCCAGTACTTC,CASSLLAGSGIGTQYF
.,TRBJ2-7,.,TRBV28,TGTGCCAGCAGTTTCGTAGCTGAGCAGTACTTC,CASSFVAEQYF
.,TRBJ2-5,.,TRBV7-9,TGTGCCAGCAGTAAACTAGCACTTGCGGGACCGCAAGAGACCCAGTACTTC,CASSKLALAGPQETQYF
.,TRBJ2-1,TRBD2,TRBV4-3,TGCGCCAGCAGCCAAGATTCGGGTAGCGGGAGAGGTAGCCCCTACAATGAGCAGTTCTTC,CASSQDSGSGRGSPYNEQFF